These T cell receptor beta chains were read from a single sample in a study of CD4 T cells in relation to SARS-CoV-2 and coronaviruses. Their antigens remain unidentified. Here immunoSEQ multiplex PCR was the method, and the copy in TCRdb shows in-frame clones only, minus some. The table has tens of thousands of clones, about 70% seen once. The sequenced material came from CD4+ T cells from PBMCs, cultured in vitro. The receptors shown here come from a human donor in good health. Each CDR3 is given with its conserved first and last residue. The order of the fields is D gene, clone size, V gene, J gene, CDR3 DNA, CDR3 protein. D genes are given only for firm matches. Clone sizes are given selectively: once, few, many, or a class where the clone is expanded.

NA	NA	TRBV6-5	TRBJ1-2	TGTGCCAGCAGTTACTCGGCTAACTATGGCTACACCTTC	CASSYSANYGYTF
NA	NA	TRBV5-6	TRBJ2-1	TGTGCCAGCAGCTTGGCAATTCCCCGAGGGGAGTTCTTC	CASSLAIPRGEFF
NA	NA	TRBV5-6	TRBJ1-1	TGTGCCAGCAGCTTATCAGTTGAAGCTTTCTTT	CASSLSVEAFF
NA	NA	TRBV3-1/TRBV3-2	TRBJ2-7	TGTGCCAGCAGCAAAGTTCCAAGTACCTACGAGCAGTACTTC	CASSKVPSTYEQYF
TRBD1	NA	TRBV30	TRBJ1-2	TGTGCCTGGAGTGAAACCCTGACAGGGGGCAATGGCTACACCTTC	CAWSETLTGGNGYTF
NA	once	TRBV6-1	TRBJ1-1	TGTGCCAGCAGTGAAACGCGCAGCTGGTACACTGAAGCTTTCTTT	CASSETRSWYTEAFF
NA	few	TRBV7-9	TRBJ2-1	TGTGCCAGCAGCCAAGGGAGGTTTGAGCAGTTCTTC	CASSQGRFEQFF
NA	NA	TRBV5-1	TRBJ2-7	TGCGCCAGCAGCGTGGAGACGGCCTACGAGCAGTACTTC	CASSVETAYEQYF
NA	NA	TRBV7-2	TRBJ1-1	TGTGCCAGCAGCTTGGGGGGGCTGAAGACTGAAGCTTTCTTT	CASSLGGLKTEAFF
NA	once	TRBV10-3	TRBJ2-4	TGTGCCATCAGTGACAGGGGTGGAAACATTCAGTACTTC	CAISDRGGNIQYF
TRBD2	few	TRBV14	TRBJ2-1	TGTGCCAGCAGCCGCAGACTAGCGGGGGGGATGAATGAGCAGTTCTTC	CASSRRLAGGMNEQFF
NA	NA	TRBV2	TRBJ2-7	TGTGCCAGCAGTGAAAGGTGGTCCTACGAGCAGTACTTC	CASSERWSYEQYF
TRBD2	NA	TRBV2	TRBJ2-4	TGTGCCAGCAGTGATGAGTCTAGCGGGGGGGCTCGCCACTTC	CASSDESSGGARHF
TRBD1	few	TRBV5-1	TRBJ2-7	TGCGCCAGCAGCTTGGTTAGCCGGGACAGCTCCTACGAGCAGTACTTC	CASSLVSRDSSYEQYF
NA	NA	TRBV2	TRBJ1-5	TGTGCCAGCAAGGACAGCCTAAATCAGCCCCAGCATTTT	CASKDSLNQPQHF
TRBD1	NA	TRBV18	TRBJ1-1	TGTGCCAGCTCCCGTGGGACAGCGAACACTGAAGCTTTCTTT	CASSRGTANTEAFF
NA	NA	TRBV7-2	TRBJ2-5	TGTGCCAGCAGCTTAGCTAGCGCCGACTGGGAGACCCAGTACTTC	CASSLASADWETQYF
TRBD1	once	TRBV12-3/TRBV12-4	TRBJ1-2	TGTGCCAGCAGGGGACAGTACTATGGCTACACCTTC	CASRGQYYGYTF
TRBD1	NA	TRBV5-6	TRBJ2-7	TGTGCCAGCAGCCCGGGACAGGGGATCGACGAGCAGTACTTC	CASSPGQGIDEQYF
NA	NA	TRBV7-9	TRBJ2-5	TGTGCCAGCAGCTTAACTACGCTGGATTCTCAGTACTTC	CASSLTTLDSQYF